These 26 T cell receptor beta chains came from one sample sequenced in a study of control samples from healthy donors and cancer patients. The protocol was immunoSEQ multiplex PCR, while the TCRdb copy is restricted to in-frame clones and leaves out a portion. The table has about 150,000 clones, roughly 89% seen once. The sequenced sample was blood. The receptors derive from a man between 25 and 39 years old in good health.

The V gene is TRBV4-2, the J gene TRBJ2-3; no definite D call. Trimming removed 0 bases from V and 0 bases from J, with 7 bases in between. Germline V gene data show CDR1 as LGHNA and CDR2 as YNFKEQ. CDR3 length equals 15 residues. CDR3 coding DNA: TGTGCCAGCAGCCAAGATCCGACCAGCACAGATACGCAGTATTTT. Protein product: CASSQDPTSTDTQYF.

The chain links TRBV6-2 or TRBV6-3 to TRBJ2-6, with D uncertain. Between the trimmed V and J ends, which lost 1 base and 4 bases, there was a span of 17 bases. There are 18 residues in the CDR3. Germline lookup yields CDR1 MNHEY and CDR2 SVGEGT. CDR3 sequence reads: CASSYYTESPTGANVLTF. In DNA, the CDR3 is TGTGCCAGCAGTTACTATACTGAAAGCCCAACGGGGGCCAACGTCCTGACTTTC.

CDR3 protein: CASRRDRDTGELFF. The DNA of the CDR3 is TGTGCCAGTAGACGGGACAGAGACACCGGGGAGCTGTTTTTT. J is TRBJ2-2 and V is TRBV19, with 7 bases that match TRBD1. V lost 6 bases and J lost 3; bases outside the gene matches: 4. The CDR3 is 14 amino acids. Germline V lookup: CDR1 LNHDA, CDR2 SQIVND (reference sequence). Full variable domain (remainder filled in from reference TRBV19 and TRBJ2-2): DGGITQSPKYLFRKEGQNVTLSCEQNLNHDAMYWYRQDPGQGLRLIYYSQIVNDFQKGDIAEGYSVSREKKESFPLTVTSAQKNPTAFYLCASRRDRDTGELFFGEGSRLTVL.

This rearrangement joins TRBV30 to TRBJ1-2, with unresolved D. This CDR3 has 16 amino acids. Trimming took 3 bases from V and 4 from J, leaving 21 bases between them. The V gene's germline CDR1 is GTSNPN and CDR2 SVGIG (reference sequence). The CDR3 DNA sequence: TGTGCCTGGAGCGCTGGGTCGGGTGGAGTGGGCTATGGCTACACCTTC. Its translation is CAWSAGSGGVGYGYTF.

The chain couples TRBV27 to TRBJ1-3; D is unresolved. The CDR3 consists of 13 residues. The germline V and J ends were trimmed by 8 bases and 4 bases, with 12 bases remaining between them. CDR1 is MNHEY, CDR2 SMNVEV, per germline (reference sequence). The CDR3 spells CASRFVGGNTIYF. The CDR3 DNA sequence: TGTGCCAGCCGCTTTGTGGGAGGAAACACCATATATTTT.

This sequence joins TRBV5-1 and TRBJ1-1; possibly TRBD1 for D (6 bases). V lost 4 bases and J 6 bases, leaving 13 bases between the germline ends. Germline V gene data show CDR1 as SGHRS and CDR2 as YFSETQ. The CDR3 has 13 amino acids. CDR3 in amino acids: CASSLTGWAEAFF. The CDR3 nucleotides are TGCGCCAGCAGCCTGACAGGATGGGCTGAAGCTTTCTTT. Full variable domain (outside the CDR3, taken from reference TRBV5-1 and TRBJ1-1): KAGVTQTPRYLIKTRGQQVTLSCSPISGHRSVSWYQQTPGQGLQFLFEYFSETQRNKGNFPGRFSGRQFSNSRSEMNVSTLELGDSALYLCASSLTGWAEAFFGQGTRLTVV.

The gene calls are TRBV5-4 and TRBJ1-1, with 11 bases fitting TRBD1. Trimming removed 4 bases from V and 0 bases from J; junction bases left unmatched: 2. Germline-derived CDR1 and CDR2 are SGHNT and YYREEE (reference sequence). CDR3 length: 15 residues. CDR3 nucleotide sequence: TGTGCCAGCAGCACGGGACAGGGGGTGAACACTGAAGCTTTCTTT. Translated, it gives CASSTGQGVNTEAFF.

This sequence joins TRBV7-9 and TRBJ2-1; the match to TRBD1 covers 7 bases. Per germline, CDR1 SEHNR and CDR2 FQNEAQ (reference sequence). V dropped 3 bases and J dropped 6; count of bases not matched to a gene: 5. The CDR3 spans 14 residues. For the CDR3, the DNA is TGTGCCAGCAGCTTCGGACAGGCGATCAATGAGCAGTTCTTC. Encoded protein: CASSFGQAINEQFF.

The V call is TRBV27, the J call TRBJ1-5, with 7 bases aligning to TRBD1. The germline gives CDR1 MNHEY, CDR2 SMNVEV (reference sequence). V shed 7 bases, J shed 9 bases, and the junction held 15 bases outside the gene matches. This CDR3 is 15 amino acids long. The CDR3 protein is CASKHRGQSLPPQHF. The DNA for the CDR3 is TGTGCCAGCAAGCACCGGGGACAGAGCCTTCCGCCCCAGCATTTT.

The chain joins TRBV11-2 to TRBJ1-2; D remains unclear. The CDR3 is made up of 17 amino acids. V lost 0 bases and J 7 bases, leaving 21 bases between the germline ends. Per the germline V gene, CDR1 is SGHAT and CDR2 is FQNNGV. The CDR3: CASSLDRLAGLGFGYTF. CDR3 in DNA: TGTGCCAGCAGCTTAGATCGTCTAGCCGGACTGGGTTTTGGCTACACCTTC.

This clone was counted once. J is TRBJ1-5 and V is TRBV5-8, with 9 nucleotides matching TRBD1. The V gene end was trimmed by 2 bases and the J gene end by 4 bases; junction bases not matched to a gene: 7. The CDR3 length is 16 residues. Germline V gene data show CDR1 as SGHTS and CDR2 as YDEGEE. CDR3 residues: CASSFYGQGMNQPQHF. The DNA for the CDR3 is TGTGCCAGCAGCTTTTACGGACAGGGGATGAATCAGCCCCAGCATTTT.

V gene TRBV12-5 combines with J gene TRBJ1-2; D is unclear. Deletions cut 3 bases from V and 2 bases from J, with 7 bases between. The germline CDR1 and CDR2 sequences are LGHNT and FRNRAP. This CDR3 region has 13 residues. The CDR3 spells CASGFGFNYGYTF. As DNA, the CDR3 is TGTGCTAGTGGTTTTGGGTTCAACTATGGCTACACCTTC.

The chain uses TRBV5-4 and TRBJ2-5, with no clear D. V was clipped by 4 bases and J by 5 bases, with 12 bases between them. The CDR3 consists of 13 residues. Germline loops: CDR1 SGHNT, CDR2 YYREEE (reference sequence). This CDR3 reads CASSDPGRETQYF. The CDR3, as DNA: TGTGCCAGCAGCGACCCAGGACGGGAGACCCAGTACTTC.

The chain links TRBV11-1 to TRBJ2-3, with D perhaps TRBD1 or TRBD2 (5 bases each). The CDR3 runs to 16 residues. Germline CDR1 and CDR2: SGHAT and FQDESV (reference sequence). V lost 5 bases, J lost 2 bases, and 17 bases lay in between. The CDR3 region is CASSQPEGTSTDTQYF. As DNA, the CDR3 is TGTGCCAGCAGCCAACCCGAAGGGACCTCCACAGATACGCAGTATTTT.

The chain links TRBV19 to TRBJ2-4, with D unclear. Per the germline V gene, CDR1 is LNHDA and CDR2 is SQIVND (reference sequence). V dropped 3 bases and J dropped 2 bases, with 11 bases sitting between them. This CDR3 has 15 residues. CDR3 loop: CASSILPASKNIQYF. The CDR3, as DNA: TGTGCCAGTAGTATTCTCCCGGCCTCCAAAAACATTCAGTACTTC.

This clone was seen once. CDR3 in amino acids: CASSSPGTSGNTGELFF. The CDR3 DNA reads TGCGCCAGCAGCTCTCCCGGGACTAGCGGAAACACCGGGGAGCTGTTTTTT. This sequence joins TRBV5-1 and TRBJ2-2; 11 bases are a match to TRBD2. Germline CDR1 and CDR2: SGHRS and YFSETQ. J gave up 2 bases and V 3 bases, and 6 bases lay outside the gene matches. CDR3 length: 17 residues.

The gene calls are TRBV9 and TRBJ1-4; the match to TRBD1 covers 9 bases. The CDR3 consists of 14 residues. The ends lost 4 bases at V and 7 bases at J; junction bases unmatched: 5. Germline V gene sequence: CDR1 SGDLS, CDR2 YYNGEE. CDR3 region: CASSPTGGGEKLFF. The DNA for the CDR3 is TGTGCCAGCAGCCCGACAGGGGGTGGTGAAAAACTGTTTTTT.

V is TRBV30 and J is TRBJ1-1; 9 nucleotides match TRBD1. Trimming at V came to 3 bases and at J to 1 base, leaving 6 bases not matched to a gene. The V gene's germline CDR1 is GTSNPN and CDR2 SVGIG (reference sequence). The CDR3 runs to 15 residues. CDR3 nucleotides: TGTGCCTGGAGGCCACAGGGGGCTTGGAACACTGAAGCTTTCTTT. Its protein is CAWRPQGAWNTEAFF.

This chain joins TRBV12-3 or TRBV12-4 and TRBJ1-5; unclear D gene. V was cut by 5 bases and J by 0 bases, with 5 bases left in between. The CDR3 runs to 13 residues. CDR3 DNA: TGTGCCAGCAGTGAAAATAGCAATCAGCCCCAGCATTTT. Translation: CASSENSNQPQHF.

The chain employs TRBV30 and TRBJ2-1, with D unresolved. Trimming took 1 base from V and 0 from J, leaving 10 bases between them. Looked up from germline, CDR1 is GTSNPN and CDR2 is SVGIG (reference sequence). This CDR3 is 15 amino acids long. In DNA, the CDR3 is TGTGCCTGGAGTGGCCGAAGGAGCTCCTACAATGAGCAGTTCTTC. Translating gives CAWSGRRSSYNEQFF.

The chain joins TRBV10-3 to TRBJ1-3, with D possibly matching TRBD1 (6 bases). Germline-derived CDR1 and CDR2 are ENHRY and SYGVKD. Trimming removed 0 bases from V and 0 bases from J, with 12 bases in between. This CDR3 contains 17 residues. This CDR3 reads CAISESLGQSSGNTIYF. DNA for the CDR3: TGTGCCATCAGTGAGTCTCTAGGACAGAGCTCTGGAAACACCATATATTTT.

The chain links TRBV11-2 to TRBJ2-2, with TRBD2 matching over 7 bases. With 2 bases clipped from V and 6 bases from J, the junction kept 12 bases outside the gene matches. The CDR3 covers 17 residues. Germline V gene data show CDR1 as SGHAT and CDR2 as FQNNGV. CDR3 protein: CASSLTLAGAGAGELFF. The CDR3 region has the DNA TGTGCCAGCAGCTTAACTCTCGCGGGAGCGGGCGCCGGGGAGCTGTTTTTT.

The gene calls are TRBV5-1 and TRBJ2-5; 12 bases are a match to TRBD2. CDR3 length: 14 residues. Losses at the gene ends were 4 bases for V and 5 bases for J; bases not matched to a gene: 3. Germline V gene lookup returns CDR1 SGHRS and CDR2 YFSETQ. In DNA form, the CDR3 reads TGCGCCAGCAGCGCCGGGACTAGCGGGGAGACCCAGTACTTC. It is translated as CASSAGTSGETQYF.

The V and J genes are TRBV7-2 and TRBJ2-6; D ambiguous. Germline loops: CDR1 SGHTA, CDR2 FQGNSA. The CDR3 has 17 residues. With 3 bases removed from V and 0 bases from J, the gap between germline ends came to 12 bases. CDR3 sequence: CASSFIFRSSGANVLTF. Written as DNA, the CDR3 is TGTGCCAGCAGCTTTATTTTCCGGAGCTCTGGGGCCAACGTCCTGACTTTC.

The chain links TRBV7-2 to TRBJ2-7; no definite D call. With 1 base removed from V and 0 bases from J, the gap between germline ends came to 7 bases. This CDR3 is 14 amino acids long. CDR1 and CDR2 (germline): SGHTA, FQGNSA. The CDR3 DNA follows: TGTGCCAGCAGCTTAGATGTCAGCTCCTACGAGCAGTACTTC. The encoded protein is CASSLDVSSYEQYF.

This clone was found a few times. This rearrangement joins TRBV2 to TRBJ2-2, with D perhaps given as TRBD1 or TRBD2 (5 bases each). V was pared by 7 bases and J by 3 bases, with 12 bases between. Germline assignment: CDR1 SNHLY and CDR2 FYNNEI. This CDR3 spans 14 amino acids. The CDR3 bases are TGTGCCAGCACGTCCCGGGGCGACACCGGGGAGCTGTTTTTT. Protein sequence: CASTSRGDTGELFF.